This T cell receptor (beta chain) was found in a study of human T cells and chemical hapten exposure. V was pared by 0 bases and J by 3 bases, with 18 bases between. The CDR3 has 17 amino acids. Germline-derived CDR1 and CDR2 are DFQATT and SNEGSKA (reference sequence). Time point specified: patch test 1, 2 weeks after DPC sensitization. Regarding treatment: therapeutic diphenylcyclopropenone sensitization with weekly scalp DPC. TCRdb re-called the RACE reads through MiXCR, storing one row per CDR3 protein. In the table there are more than 95,000 distinct CDR3 sequences, 9% to 13% of which are singletons. In this sample, this clonotype turned up a few times.

This sequence originates from a woman between 50 and 59 years old with alopecia areata. Some clones in this sample may be carry-over from other donors' samples. V is TRBV20-1 and J is TRBJ1-5; D gene uncertain. Sample: whole blood, taken in connection with sensitization to the hapten diphenylcyclopropenone (DPC). The CDR3 DNA sequence: TGCAGTGCTAGAGACCCTGGCTCCTCGCCCTACAATCAGCCCCAGCATTTT. Its protein product is CSARDPGSSPYNQPQHF.